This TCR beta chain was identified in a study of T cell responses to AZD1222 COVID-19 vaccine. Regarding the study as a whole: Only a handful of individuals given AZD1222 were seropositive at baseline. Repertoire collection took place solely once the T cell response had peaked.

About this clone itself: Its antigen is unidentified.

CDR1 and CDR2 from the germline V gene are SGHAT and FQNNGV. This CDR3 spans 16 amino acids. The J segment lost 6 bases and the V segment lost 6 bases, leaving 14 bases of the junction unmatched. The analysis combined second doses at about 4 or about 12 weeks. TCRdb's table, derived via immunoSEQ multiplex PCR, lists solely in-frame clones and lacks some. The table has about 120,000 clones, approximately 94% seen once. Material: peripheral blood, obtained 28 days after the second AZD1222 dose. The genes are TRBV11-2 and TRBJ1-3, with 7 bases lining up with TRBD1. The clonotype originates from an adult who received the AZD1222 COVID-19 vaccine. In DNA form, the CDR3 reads TGTGCCAGCAGAAAAGGGCTGGGACAGACATTAAACACCATATATTTT. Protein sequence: CASRKGLGQTLNTIYF.